This TCR beta chain comes out of a study of T cell changes during pregnancy in multiple sclerosis. Per germline, CDR1 LGHNT and CDR2 FRNRAP. Trimming removed 5 bases at V and 4 bases at J, with 5 bases between. CDR3 length: 11 residues. Profiled with immunoSEQ multiplex PCR; TCRdb holds only in-frame clones, not every one. The data hold 78,000 or so clones, with 90% to 95% observed a single time. This specimen was peripheral blood, taken before pregnancy. J is TRBJ1-2 and V is TRBV12-5; no definite D call. The TCR sequence derives from a female donor with multiple sclerosis, enrolled in a pregnancy study. CDR3 nucleotide sequence: TGTGCTAGTGGTGGGAGCTATGGCTACACCTTC. The encoded protein is CASGGSYGYTF.